This T cell receptor beta chain was identified during a study of response to subunit inactivated influenza vaccine. TCRdb re-called the RT-PCR reads through MiXCR, storing one row per CDR3 protein. The sample yields about 540,000 distinct CDR3 sequences, approximately 20% seen once. There are 14 residues in the CDR3. Germline loops: CDR1 MDHEN, CDR2 SYDVKM. Trimming shortened V by 3 bases and J by 4 bases, and 10 bases separated the two germline ends. The sample was also linked to a second study, of T cells expressing NK-cell markers. That study reports: The authors made TCR beta cDNA libraries by 5'RACE template switching. This switching added a universal primer site and UMIs.

The chain has TRBV28 and TRBJ1-5; no reliable D call. This receptor was identified in a man aged 45 to 65 who received an inactivated influenza vaccine. The sample was CD4+ T cells sorted from PBMCs, taken 11 to 12 days after vaccination. DNA for the CDR3: TGTGCCAGCAGTTTGTTACTGACAAATCAGCCCCAGCATTTT. The encoded protein is CASSLLLTNQPQHF.